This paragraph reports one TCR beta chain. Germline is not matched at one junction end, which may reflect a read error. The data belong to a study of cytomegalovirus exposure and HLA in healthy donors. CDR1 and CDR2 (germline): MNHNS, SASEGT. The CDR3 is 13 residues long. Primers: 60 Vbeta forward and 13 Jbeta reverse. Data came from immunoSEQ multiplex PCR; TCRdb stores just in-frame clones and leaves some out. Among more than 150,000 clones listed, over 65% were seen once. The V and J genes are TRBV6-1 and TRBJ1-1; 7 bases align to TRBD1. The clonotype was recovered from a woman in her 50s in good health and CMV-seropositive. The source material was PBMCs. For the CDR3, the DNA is TGTGCCAGCAGACAGGGGCCGAACACTGAAGCCTTCTTT. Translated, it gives CASRQGPNTEAFF.